This T cell receptor beta chain was captured in a study of control samples from healthy donors and cancer patients. Sequenced by immunoSEQ multiplex PCR; TCRdb stores in-frame clones only, minus some. This sample has roughly 140,000 clones, with around 90% found just once. The CDR3 totals 11 residues. CDR1 is WNHNN, CDR2 SYGVQD, per germline (reference sequence). V lost 3 bases to trimming and J lost 11 bases, with 5 bases between them. The TCR comes from a man aged 25-45 years in good health. Sequenced material: blood. The rearrangement uses TRBV10-1 and TRBJ1-6; D ambiguous. The CDR3 coding sequence is TGCGCCAGCAGTGACAGAGCACCCCTCCACTTT. It yields the protein CASSDRAPLHF.